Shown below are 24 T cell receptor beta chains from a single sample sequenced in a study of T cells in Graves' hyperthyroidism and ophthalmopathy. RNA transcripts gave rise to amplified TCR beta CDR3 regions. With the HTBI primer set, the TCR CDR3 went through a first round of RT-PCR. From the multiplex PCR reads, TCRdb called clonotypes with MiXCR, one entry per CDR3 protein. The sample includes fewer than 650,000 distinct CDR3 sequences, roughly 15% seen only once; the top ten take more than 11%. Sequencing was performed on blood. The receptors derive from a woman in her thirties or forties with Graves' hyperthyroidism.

CDR3 region: CATSAETGIRGGYTF. The CDR3 DNA sequence: TGTGCCACCAGCGCCGAGACAGGGATCCGGGGTGGCTACACCTTC. J is TRBJ1-2 and V is TRBV15; TRBD1 aligns across 7 bases. Germline V gene lookup returns CDR1 LNHNV and CDR2 YYDKDF (reference sequence). Unmatched junction bases numbered 13, after V lost 5 bases and J lost 7 bases. There are 15 residues in the CDR3. Drawing the rest from reference TRBV15 and TRBJ1-2, the complete variable domain is DAMVIQNPRYQVTQFGKPVTLSCSQTLNHNVMYWYQQKSSQAPKLLFHYYDKDFNNEADTPDNFQSRRPNTSFCFLDIRSPGLGDTAMYLCATSAETGIRGGYTFGSGTRLTVV.

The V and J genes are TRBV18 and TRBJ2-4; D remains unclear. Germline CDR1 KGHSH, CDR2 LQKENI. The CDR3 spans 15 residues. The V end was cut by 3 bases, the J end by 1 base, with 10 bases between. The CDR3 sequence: CASSPPGAAKNIQYF. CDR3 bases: TGTGCCAGCTCACCCCCGGGCGCGGCCAAAAACATTCAGTACTTC.

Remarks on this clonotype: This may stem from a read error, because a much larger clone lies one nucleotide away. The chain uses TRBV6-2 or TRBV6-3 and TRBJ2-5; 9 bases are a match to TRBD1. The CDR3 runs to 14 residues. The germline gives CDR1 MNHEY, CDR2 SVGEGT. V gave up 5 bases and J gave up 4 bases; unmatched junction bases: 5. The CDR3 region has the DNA TGTGCCAGCAGTAACAGGGGGCGAGGAGAGACCCAGTACTTC. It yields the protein CASSNRGRGETQYF.

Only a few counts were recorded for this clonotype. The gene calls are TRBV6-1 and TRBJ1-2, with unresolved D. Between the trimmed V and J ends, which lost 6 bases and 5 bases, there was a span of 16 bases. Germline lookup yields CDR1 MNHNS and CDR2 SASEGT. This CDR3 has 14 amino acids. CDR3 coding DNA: TGTGCCAGCAGCGGGAACATTGAAGCATATGGCTACACCTTC. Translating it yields CASSGNIEAYGYTF.

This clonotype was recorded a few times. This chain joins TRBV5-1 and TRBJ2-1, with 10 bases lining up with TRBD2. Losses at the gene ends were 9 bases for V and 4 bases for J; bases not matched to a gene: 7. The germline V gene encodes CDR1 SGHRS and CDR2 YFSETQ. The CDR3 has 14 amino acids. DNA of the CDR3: TGCGCCAACGGGGGACTAGCGCCATACAATGAGCAGTTCTTC. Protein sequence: CANGGLAPYNEQFF.

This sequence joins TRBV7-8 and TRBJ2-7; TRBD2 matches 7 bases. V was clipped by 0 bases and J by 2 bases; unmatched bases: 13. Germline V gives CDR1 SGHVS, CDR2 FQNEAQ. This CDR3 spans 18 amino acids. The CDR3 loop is CASSLATGLGGEAYEQYF. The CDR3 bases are TGTGCCAGCAGCTTAGCAACGGGGCTGGGGGGGGAGGCCTACGAGCAGTACTTC.

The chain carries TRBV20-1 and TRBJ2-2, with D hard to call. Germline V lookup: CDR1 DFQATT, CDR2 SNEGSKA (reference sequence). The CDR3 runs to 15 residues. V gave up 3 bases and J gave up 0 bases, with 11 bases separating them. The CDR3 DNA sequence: TGCAGTGCTAGCTCCCAAAATCCGAACACCGGGGAGCTGTTTTTT. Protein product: CSASSQNPNTGELFF.

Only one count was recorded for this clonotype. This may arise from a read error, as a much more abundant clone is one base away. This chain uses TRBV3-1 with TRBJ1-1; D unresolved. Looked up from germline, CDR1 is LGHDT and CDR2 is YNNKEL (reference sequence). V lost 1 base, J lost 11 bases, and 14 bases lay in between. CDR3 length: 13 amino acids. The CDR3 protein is CASSQVRRERAFF. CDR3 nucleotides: TGTGCCAGCAGCCAAGTGAGGAGGGAGAGGGCTTTCTTT.

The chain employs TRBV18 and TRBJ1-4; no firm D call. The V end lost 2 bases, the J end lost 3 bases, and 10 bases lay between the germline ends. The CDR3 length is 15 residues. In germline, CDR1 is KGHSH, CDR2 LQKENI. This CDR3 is CASSPSRKANEKLFF. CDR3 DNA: TGTGCCAGCTCACCATCGAGGAAGGCTAATGAAAAACTGTTTTTT.

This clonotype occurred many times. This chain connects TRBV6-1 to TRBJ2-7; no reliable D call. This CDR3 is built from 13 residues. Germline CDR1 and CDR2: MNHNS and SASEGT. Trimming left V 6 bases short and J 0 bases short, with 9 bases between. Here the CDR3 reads CASSTGNSYEQYF. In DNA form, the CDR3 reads TGTGCCAGCAGCACGGGTAACTCCTACGAGCAGTACTTC.

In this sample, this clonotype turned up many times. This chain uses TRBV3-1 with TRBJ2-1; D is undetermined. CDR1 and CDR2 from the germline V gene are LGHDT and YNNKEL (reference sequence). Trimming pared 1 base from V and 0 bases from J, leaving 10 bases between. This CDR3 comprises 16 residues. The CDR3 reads CASSQVPESSYNEQFF. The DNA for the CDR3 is TGTGCCAGCAGCCAAGTTCCGGAGAGCTCCTACAATGAGCAGTTCTTC.

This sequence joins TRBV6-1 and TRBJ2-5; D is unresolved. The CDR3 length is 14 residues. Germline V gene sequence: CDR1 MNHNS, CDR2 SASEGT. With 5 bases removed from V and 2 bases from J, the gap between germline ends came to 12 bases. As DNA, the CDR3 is TGTGCCAGCAGTTCGCACTTCCCTCAAGAGACCCAGTACTTC. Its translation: CASSSHFPQETQYF.

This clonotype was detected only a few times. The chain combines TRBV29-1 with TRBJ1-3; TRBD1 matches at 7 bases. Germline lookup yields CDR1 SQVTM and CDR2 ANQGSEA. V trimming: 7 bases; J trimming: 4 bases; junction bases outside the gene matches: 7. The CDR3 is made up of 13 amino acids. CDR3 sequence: CSARRTGGNTIYF. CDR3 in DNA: TGCAGCGCGAGAAGGACAGGCGGAAACACCATATATTTT.

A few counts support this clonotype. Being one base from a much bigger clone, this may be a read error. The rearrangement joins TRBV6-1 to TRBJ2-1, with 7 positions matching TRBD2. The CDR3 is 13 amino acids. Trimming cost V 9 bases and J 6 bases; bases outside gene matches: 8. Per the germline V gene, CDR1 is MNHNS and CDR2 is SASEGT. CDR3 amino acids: CASRLAGFNEQFF. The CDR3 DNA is TGTGCCAGTCGATTAGCGGGTTTCAATGAGCAGTTCTTC.

Here the CDR3 DNA reads TGTGCCAGCAGCTCTCCGGGACAGGGGGCGGCTAATGAAAAACTGTTTTTT. Residues: CASSSPGQGAANEKLFF. The V and J genes are TRBV7-9 and TRBJ1-4, with 12 bases fitting TRBD1. This CDR3 contains 17 residues. The trim removed 4 bases at V and 3 bases at J, leaving 6 bases unmatched. Per germline, CDR1 SEHNR and CDR2 FQNEAQ (reference sequence).

The CDR3 here is CSARDRKGLNTEAFF. The CDR3, as DNA: TGCAGTGCTAGAGATAGGAAGGGCTTGAACACTGAAGCTTTCTTT. This chain connects TRBV20-1 to TRBJ1-1; D is unclear. The CDR3 runs to 15 residues. V lost 0 bases to trimming and J lost 0 bases, with 11 bases between them. Germline CDR1 is DFQATT and CDR2 is SNEGSKA (reference sequence).

In nucleotides, the CDR3 is TGTGCCAGCAGCTTAGAAGGCCTAGTGTGGCTCGAGCAGTACTTC. This encodes CASSLEGLVWLEQYF. The chain recombines TRBV7-2 with TRBJ2-7; D is ambiguous. The V gene lost 1 base and the J gene lost 6 bases, with 16 bases spanning the gap. The germline V gene encodes CDR1 SGHTA and CDR2 FQGNSA. This CDR3 has 15 residues.

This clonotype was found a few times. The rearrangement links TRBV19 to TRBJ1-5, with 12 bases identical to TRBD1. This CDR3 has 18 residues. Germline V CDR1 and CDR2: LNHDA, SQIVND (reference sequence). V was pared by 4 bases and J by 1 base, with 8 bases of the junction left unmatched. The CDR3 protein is CASSKSGTGGWSNQPQHF. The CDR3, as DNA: TGTGCCAGTAGTAAGTCTGGGACAGGGGGCTGGAGCAATCAGCCCCAGCATTTT.

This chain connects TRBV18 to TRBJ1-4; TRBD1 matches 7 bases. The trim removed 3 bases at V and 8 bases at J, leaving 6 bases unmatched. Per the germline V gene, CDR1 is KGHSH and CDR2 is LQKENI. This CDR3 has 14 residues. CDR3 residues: CASSPDRVSEKLFF. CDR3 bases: TGTGCCAGCTCACCTGACAGGGTGAGCGAAAAACTGTTTTTT.

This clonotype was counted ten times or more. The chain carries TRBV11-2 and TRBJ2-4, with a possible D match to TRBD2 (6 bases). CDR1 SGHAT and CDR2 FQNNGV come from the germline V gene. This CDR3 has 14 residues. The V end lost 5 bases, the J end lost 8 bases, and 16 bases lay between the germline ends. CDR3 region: CASSMSGWRDIQYF. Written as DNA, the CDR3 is TGTGCCAGCAGCATGAGCGGGTGGCGGGACATTCAGTACTTC.

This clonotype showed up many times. CDR3 nucleotide sequence: TGCAGTGCTAGCCGAGGGACAGCGGATGAAGCTTTCTTT. This translates into CSASRGTADEAFF. The chain joins TRBV20-1 to TRBJ1-1; 7 bases match TRBD1. Germline trimming cut 3 bases from V and 7 bases from J; bases unmatched to any gene: 8. The CDR3 runs to 13 residues. Germline V gene sequence: CDR1 DFQATT, CDR2 SNEGSKA (reference sequence).

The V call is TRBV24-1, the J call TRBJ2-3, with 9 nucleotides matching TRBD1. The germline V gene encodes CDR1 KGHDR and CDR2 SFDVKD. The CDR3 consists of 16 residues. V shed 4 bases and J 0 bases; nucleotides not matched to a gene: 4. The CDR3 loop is CATSEAGTGSTDTQYF. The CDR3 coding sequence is TGTGCCACCAGTGAGGCCGGGACAGGGAGCACAGATACGCAGTATTTT.

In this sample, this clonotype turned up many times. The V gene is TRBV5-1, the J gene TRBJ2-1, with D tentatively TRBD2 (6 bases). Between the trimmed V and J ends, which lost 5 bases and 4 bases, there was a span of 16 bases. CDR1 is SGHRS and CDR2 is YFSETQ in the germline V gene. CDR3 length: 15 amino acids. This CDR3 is CASSSTRSGYNEQFF. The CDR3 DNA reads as TGCGCCAGCAGTTCGACCCGTAGCGGATACAATGAGCAGTTCTTC.

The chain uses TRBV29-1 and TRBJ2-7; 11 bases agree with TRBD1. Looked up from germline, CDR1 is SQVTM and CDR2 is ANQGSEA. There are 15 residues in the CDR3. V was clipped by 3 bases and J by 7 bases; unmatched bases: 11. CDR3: CSVESGQGGMGEQYF. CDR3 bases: TGCAGCGTTGAGTCGGGACAGGGGGGGATGGGGGAGCAGTACTTC.